This entry lists 31 T cell receptor beta chains sequenced from one sample in a study of blood T cell repertoires in COVID-19. Using immunoSEQ multiplex PCR, the repertoire was profiled, and TCRdb retains in-frame clones only, with some absent. The table has hundreds of thousands of clones, under 95% seen once. Sequencing input: PBMCs or T cells enriched from blood (not recorded which). These receptors were obtained from a man aged 60 to 75 who had recovered from COVID-19.

Regarding this clone: This sample also contains other DNA sequences that code for the same CDR3. The chain joins TRBV19 to TRBJ1-1; D not resolved. Germline V gene sequence: CDR1 LNHDA, CDR2 SQIVND (reference sequence). CDR3 length: 13 residues. Trimming stripped 6 bases from V and 1 base from J, with 9 bases between. CDR3 sequence: CASSPLGNTEAFF. The CDR3 nucleotides are TGTGCCAGTAGCCCTCTAGGGAACACTGAAGCTTTCTTT. The full variable domain, its missing parts supplied by reference TRBV19 and TRBJ1-1, is DGGITQSPKYLFRKEGQNVTLSCEQNLNHDAMYWYRQDPGQGLRLIYYSQIVNDFQKGDIAEGYSVSREKKESFPLTVTSAQKNPTAFYLCASSPLGNTEAFFGQGTRLTVV.

This clone was detected only once. The V gene is TRBV11-2, the J gene TRBJ1-6; TRBD1 matches at 7 bases. Losses at the gene ends were 3 bases for V and 4 bases for J; bases not matched to a gene: 6. The CDR3 length is 16 residues. Germline assignment: CDR1 SGHAT and CDR2 FQNNGV. The CDR3: CASSFDREFYNSPLHF. CDR3 nucleotides: TGTGCCAGCAGCTTTGACAGGGAGTTTTATAATTCACCCCTCCACTTT.

In this sample, this clone turned up many times. The chain carries TRBV6-2 or TRBV6-3 and TRBJ2-7; D possibly corresponds to TRBD2 (6 bases). CDR1 and CDR2 (germline): MNHEY, SVGEGT. Trimming left V 4 bases short and J 4 bases short, with 20 bases between. This CDR3 comprises 16 residues. CDR3 residues: CASSSPGGRQRYEQYF. CDR3 sequence (DNA): TGTGCCAGCAGTTCCCCCGGGGGTCGGCAAAGGTACGAGCAGTACTTC.

V and J are TRBV23-1 and TRBJ1-2; D is uncertain. TRBV23-1 is given ORF status, its function remaining uncertain. Trimming removed 0 bases from V and 3 bases from J, with 8 bases in between. The CDR3 consists of 14 residues. DNA for the CDR3: TGCGCCAGCAGTCAATCGAAACAGCACTATGGCTACACCTTC. Protein sequence: CASSQSKQHYGYTF.

The V and J genes are TRBV9 and TRBJ2-7; TRBD1 matches 8 bases. This CDR3 is built from 15 residues. V shed 0 bases and J 5 bases; nucleotides not matched to a gene: 7. Germline loops: CDR1 SGDLS, CDR2 YYNGEE. CDR3 coding DNA: TGTGCCAGCAGCGTAGCTCCGGACAGGGACAACGAGCAGTACTTC. This translates into CASSVAPDRDNEQYF.

This clone appeared once. The chain links TRBV10-3 to TRBJ2-1, with TRBD2 matching 9 bases. From germline, CDR1 is ENHRY and CDR2 SYGVKD. With V trimmed by 8 bases and J by 6 bases, 5 bases remained unmatched. This CDR3 has 13 residues. The CDR3 loop is CAIWREGPNEQFF. The CDR3 DNA follows: TGTGCCATCTGGCGGGAGGGCCCCAATGAGCAGTTCTTC.

Only one count was recorded for this clone. The chain links TRBV29-1 to TRBJ2-7, with 9 bases aligning to TRBD1. The CDR3 totals 13 residues. J lost 5 bases, V lost 3 bases, and 5 bases had no gene match. Germline V CDR1 and CDR2: SQVTM, ANQGSEA. CDR3: CSVDGTGTDEQYF. The CDR3 DNA sequence: TGCAGCGTTGACGGGACAGGGACCGACGAGCAGTACTTC.

The chain links TRBV6-5 to TRBJ1-2; D not resolved. Trimming left V 0 bases short and J 7 bases short, with 12 bases between. This CDR3 is 14 amino acids long. Looked up from germline, CDR1 is MNHEY and CDR2 is SVGAGI. The CDR3 region has the DNA TGTGCCAGCAGTTACTCGTTAGAAGCCGCTGGCTACACCTTC. The encoded protein is CASSYSLEAAGYTF.

V and J are TRBV6-5 and TRBJ2-7; D remains ambiguous. The CDR3 runs 15 residues. V was shortened by 0 bases and J by 6 bases, with 15 bases between the two germline ends. Germline V gene data show CDR1 as MNHEY and CDR2 as SVGAGI. CDR3 coding DNA: TGTGCCAGCAGTTACTCGCTGAGTCTTTATGCCGAGCAGTACTTC. This encodes CASSYSLSLYAEQYF.

The chain uses TRBV28 and TRBJ1-5; D is possibly TRBD1 (6 bases). Germline V gene data show CDR1 as MDHEN and CDR2 as SYDVKM. The CDR3 loop spans 15 amino acids. Trimming shortened V by 3 bases and J by 3 bases, and 12 bases separated the two germline ends. CDR3 sequence (DNA): TGTGCCAGCAGTTTTCCAGGGGTTGCCAATCAGCCCCAGCATTTT. It yields the protein CASSFPGVANQPQHF.

The V and J genes are TRBV4-2 and TRBJ1-4; a possible D gene is TRBD1 (6 bases). The CDR3 is 16 residues long. Germline V gene sequence: CDR1 LGHNA, CDR2 YNFKEQ. Between the trimmed V and J ends, which lost 1 base and 5 bases, there was a span of 14 bases. In DNA, the CDR3 is TGTGCCAGCAGCCAAGGGGGGCGGGGGTCGAATGAAAAACTGTTTTTT. Amino acids: CASSQGGRGSNEKLFF.

This clone was recorded once. V gene TRBV18 combines with J gene TRBJ2-3; D uncertain. Trimming pared 0 bases from V and 2 bases from J, leaving 6 bases between. This CDR3 has 14 residues. From germline, CDR1 is KGHSH and CDR2 LQKENI. CDR3 sequence (DNA): TGTGCCAGCTCACCACCGACTCACACAGATACGCAGTATTTT. Translation gives CASSPPTHTDTQYF.

The chain recombines TRBV13 with TRBJ2-6; D gene unclear. This CDR3 region has 15 residues. CDR1 is PRHDT and CDR2 is FYEKMQ in the germline V gene (reference sequence). Trimming cost V 2 bases and J 0 bases, with 5 bases left between them. The CDR3 here is CASSLYYSGANVLTF. In DNA, the CDR3 is TGTGCCAGCAGCTTATACTACTCTGGGGCCAACGTCCTGACTTTC.

V gene TRBV7-3 combines with J gene TRBJ2-2; D not certain. The germline V gene encodes CDR1 SGHTA and CDR2 FQGTGA. CDR3 length: 14 amino acids. Trimming pared 1 base from V and 6 bases from J, leaving 9 bases between. CDR3 sequence reads: CASSLNIVSGELFF. CDR3 nucleotides: TGTGCCAGCAGCTTAAATATCGTTTCCGGGGAGCTGTTTTTT.

The V gene is TRBV9, the J gene TRBJ1-3; 8 bases are shared with TRBD1. The CDR3 sequence is 18 residues long. The V segment lost 0 bases and the J segment 10 bases; nucleotides outside the gene matches: 18. Looked up from germline, CDR1 is SGDLS and CDR2 is YYNGEE. The CDR3 bases are TGTGCCAGCAGCGTAGCCCCTAGCGGACAGGGCGGCTGGCGAACCATATATTTT. Encoded protein: CASSVAPSGQGGWRTIYF.

CDR3 bases: TGTGCCACCAGTGATTCTGCCAGGGGGCGAACCGGGGAGCTGTTTTTT. Amino acid sequence: CATSDSARGRTGELFF. V usage is TRBV24-1 and J usage is TRBJ2-2; 8 positions agree with TRBD1. The CDR3 sequence is 16 residues long. Germline CDR1 is KGHDR and CDR2 is SFDVKD. Trimming removed 2 bases from V and 5 bases from J; junction bases left unmatched: 6.

The chain couples TRBV28 to TRBJ2-2, with TRBD2 matching 12 bases. CDR3 size: 17 residues. The V and J ends lost 5 bases and 6 bases, in that order; junction bases with no gene match: 10. The germline V gene has CDR1 MDHEN and CDR2 SYDVKM. The CDR3 DNA sequence: TGTGCCAGCAGTAGAATTCGACTAGCGGGAGAATCCGGGGAGCTGTTTTTT. Its translation is CASSRIRLAGESGELFF.

V is TRBV7-9 and J is TRBJ2-1; a weak D match, TRBD1 (6 bases). CDR1 SEHNR and CDR2 FQNEAQ come from the germline V gene (reference sequence). Trimming left V 5 bases short and J 4 bases short, with 15 bases between. The length of the CDR3 is 15 residues. CDR3 sequence (DNA): TGTGCCAGCAGCCTCCGGGACATCAGATACAATGAGCAGTTCTTC. Translated, it gives CASSLRDIRYNEQFF.

The J gene is TRBJ1-4, the V gene TRBV7-2, with TRBD1 as a possible D gene (6 bases). This CDR3 is built from 16 residues. In germline, CDR1 is SGHTA, CDR2 FQGNSA. V dropped 2 bases and J dropped 5 bases, with 15 bases sitting between them. In nucleotides, the CDR3 is TGTGCCAGCAGCTTACGACGTTCCAGGGGAAATGAAAAACTGTTTTTT. This translates into CASSLRRSRGNEKLFF. The entire variable domain, with the rest obtained from reference TRBV7-2 and TRBJ1-4, is as follows: GAGVSQSPSNKVTEKGKDVELRCDPISGHTALYWYRQSLGQGLEFLIYFQGNSAPDKSGLPSDRFSAERTGGSVSTLTIQRTQQEDSAVYLCASSLRRSRGNEKLFFGSGTQLSVL.

The rearrangement uses TRBV11-2 and TRBJ2-5, with D hard to call. Germline loops: CDR1 SGHAT, CDR2 FQNNGV. V was shortened by 2 bases and J by 1 base, with 5 bases between the two germline ends. CDR3 length equals 13 residues. CDR3 DNA: TGTGCCAGCAGCTTAAACAGCCAAGAGACCCAGTACTTC. Translation: CASSLNSQETQYF.

The sample holds one count of this clone. The gene calls are TRBV9 and TRBJ1-2; unclear D gene. V lost 0 bases and J lost 4, with 13 bases in between. Germline-derived CDR1 and CDR2 are SGDLS and YYNGEE. This CDR3 is 15 amino acids long. DNA of the CDR3: TGTGCCAGCAGCGTAGATCCTACCGCGCGCTATGGCTACACCTTC. This encodes CASSVDPTARYGYTF.

The chain carries TRBV7-2 and TRBJ2-5; 7 nucleotides line up with TRBD2. Per germline, CDR1 SGHTA and CDR2 FQGNSA. The CDR3 contains 14 residues. The trim removed 3 bases at V and 5 bases at J, leaving 6 bases unmatched. The CDR3 protein is CASSFAGEGETQYF. The CDR3 bases are TGTGCCAGCAGCTTTGCGGGAGAGGGGGAGACCCAGTACTTC.

V and J are TRBV6-5 and TRBJ2-3, with D possibly being TRBD1 (6 bases). V lost 5 bases to trimming and J lost 5 bases, with 11 bases between them. This CDR3 is 13 amino acids long. The germline V gene has CDR1 MNHEY and CDR2 SVGAGI. CDR3 nucleotide sequence: TGTGCCAGCAGTAGGGACATTGGAGATACGCAGTATTTT. Translation gives CASSRDIGDTQYF.

The J gene is TRBJ2-2, the V gene TRBV7-2; no clear D. The germline CDR1 and CDR2 sequences are SGHTA and FQGNSA. Trimming took off 3 bases at V and 3 bases at J, with 5 bases between the two ends. The CDR3 covers 13 residues. The CDR3 protein is CASSFSYTGELFF. The CDR3 bases are TGTGCCAGCAGCTTTAGTTACACCGGGGAGCTGTTTTTT.

V gene TRBV4-1 combines with J gene TRBJ2-3, with 12 bases lining up with TRBD2. Per the germline V gene, CDR1 is MGHRA and CDR2 is YSYEKL. The ends lost 4 bases at V and 4 bases at J; junction bases unmatched: 9. This CDR3 is 17 amino acids long. The CDR3 spells CASSLTVGLAGPDTQYF. The CDR3 nucleotides read TGCGCCAGCAGCCTAACGGTAGGACTAGCGGGACCAGATACGCAGTATTTT.

This chain links TRBV5-4 with TRBJ2-7, with 7 bases that match TRBD2. The CDR3 spans 16 residues. V dropped 0 bases and J dropped 2; count of bases not matched to a gene: 8. CDR1 is SGHNT, CDR2 YYREEE, per germline (reference sequence). CDR3 loop: CASSLVVGGIPYEQYF. CDR3 DNA: TGTGCCAGCAGCTTGGTTGTGGGAGGGATCCCCTACGAGCAGTACTTC.

This chain links TRBV7-9 with TRBJ2-7; 10 bases are a match to TRBD1. The CDR3 runs to 15 residues. V shed 5 bases and J 4 bases; nucleotides not matched to a gene: 8. Looked up from germline, CDR1 is SEHNR and CDR2 is FQNEAQ (reference sequence). The chain's CDR3 is CASSAPTGGFYEQYF. The CDR3 region has the DNA TGTGCCAGCAGCGCCCCGACAGGGGGCTTTTACGAGCAGTACTTC. Looking up the rest from reference TRBV7-9 and TRBJ2-7 gives the full variable domain: DTGVSQNPRHKITKRGQNVTFRCDPISEHNRLYWYRQTLGQGPEFLTYFQNEAQLEKSRLLSDRFSAERPKGSFSTLEIQRTEQGDSAMYLCASSAPTGGFYEQYFGPGTRLTVT.

This sequence joins TRBV30 and TRBJ1-5; perhaps TRBD1 as D (5 bases). CDR3 length equals 15 residues. The V gene lost 2 bases and the J gene lost 2 bases, with 13 bases spanning the gap. Germline V gene data show CDR1 as GTSNPN and CDR2 as SVGIG (reference sequence). The CDR3 bases are TGTGCCTGGAGTCGACGGGGAGGGGGCAATCAGCCCCAGCATTTT. Protein product: CAWSRRGGGNQPQHF.

V usage is TRBV18 and J usage is TRBJ1-1; a possible D gene is TRBD1 (6 bases). The germline V gene encodes CDR1 KGHSH and CDR2 LQKENI. V lost 1 base to trimming and J lost 0 bases, with 15 bases between them. This CDR3 is built from 17 residues. The DNA for the CDR3 is TGTGCCAGCTCACCACTCGTGGGGGCTTTGATGAACACTGAAGCTTTCTTT. Translation: CASSPLVGALMNTEAFF.

The chain uses TRBV7-2 and TRBJ1-5; D not certain. Germline loops: CDR1 SGHTA, CDR2 FQGNSA. Between the trimmed V and J ends, which lost 4 bases and 0 bases, there was a span of 7 bases. This CDR3 spans 14 amino acids. The CDR3 sequence is CASSSQHSNQPQHF. The CDR3 DNA follows: TGTGCCAGCAGCTCACAGCATAGCAATCAGCCCCAGCATTTT.

This rearrangement joins TRBV6-5 to TRBJ1-5; D not resolved. The CDR3 is 13 residues long. V dropped 6 bases and J dropped 0 bases, with 6 bases sitting between them. Germline lookup yields CDR1 MNHEY and CDR2 SVGAGI. The CDR3 nucleotides read TGTGCCAGCAGCCTAGTTAGCAATCAGCCCCAGCATTTT. Its protein is CASSLVSNQPQHF.